This passage covers 27 T cell receptor beta chains from one sample sequenced in a study of T-cell memory formation after mild COVID-19. TCRdb passed the 5' RACE reads through MiXCR, listing each CDR3 protein once. This sample has a few hundred thousand distinct CDR3 sequences, with under 8.5% found just once. The source material was PBMCs or a T cell subset sorted from them (not recorded which). These receptors came from a man between 18 and 35 years old who had mild COVID-19 (a few samples of this study predate the infection). Cell type and time point are not known.

This clonotype turned up a few times. The V gene is TRBV7-3, the J gene TRBJ1-1, with a possible D match to TRBD1 (5 bases). The germline CDR1 and CDR2 sequences are SGHTA and FQGTGA. This CDR3 region has 15 residues. The V end was cut by 5 bases, the J end by 4 bases, with 17 bases between. CDR3 loop: CASSEGPVGSTEAFF. The CDR3 coding sequence is TGTGCCAGCAGCGAGGGGCCGGTTGGGAGCACTGAAGCTTTCTTT.

In this sample, this clonotype turned up many times. The CDR3 DNA is TGCAGTGCTAGACTCCAGGGGGAATCCTACGAGCAGTACTTC. Amino acid sequence: CSARLQGESYEQYF. The chain is built from TRBV20-1 and TRBJ2-7; 7 positions match TRBD1. The CDR3 contains 14 residues. V lost 2 bases and J lost 1; bases outside the gene matches: 5. Germline lookup yields CDR1 DFQATT and CDR2 SNEGSKA (reference sequence).

This chain joins TRBV9 and TRBJ2-3, with unresolved D. Per the germline V gene, CDR1 is SGDLS and CDR2 is YYNGEE. CDR3 length: 14 amino acids. Trimming took 2 bases from V and 1 from J, leaving 8 bases between them. The CDR3 region is CASSVLLGTDTQYF. The CDR3 coding sequence is TGTGCCAGCAGCGTTCTACTGGGCACAGATACGCAGTATTTT. The full variable domain, in which reference TRBV9 and TRBJ2-3 provide the parts outside the CDR3, is DSGVTQTPKHLITATGQRVTLRCSPRSGDLSVYWYQQSLDQGLQFLIQYYNGEERAKGNILERFSAQQFPDLHSELNLSSLELGDSALYFCASSVLLGTDTQYFGPGTRLTVL.

There are a few counts of this clonotype. The chain is built from TRBV10-3 and TRBJ2-7; D not resolved. Trimming pared 10 bases from V and 3 bases from J, leaving 16 bases between. CDR1 and CDR2 (germline): ENHRY, SYGVKD. The CDR3 covers 13 residues. This chain's CDR3 is CASNSDGDYEQYF. The CDR3 DNA follows: TGTGCCAGCAACTCCGACGGAGACTACGAGCAGTACTTC.

V is TRBV3-1 and J is TRBJ2-1, with D perhaps matching TRBD2 (5 bases). The CDR3 runs 14 residues. The V end lost 3 bases, the J end lost 6 bases, and 12 bases lay between the germline ends. Per the germline V gene, CDR1 is LGHDT and CDR2 is YNNKEL (reference sequence). CDR3 DNA: TGTGCCAGCAGCCAGGGAGTCAACAGCAATGAGCAGTTCTTC. Protein: CASSQGVNSNEQFF.

This clonotype was counted between two and nine times. The V and J genes are TRBV20-1 and TRBJ2-3; 8 nucleotides line up with TRBD2. The CDR3 length is 15 residues. Germline CDR1 is DFQATT and CDR2 is SNEGSKA (reference sequence). J was trimmed by 2 bases and V by 6 bases; bases with no gene match: 10. CDR3 sequence (DNA): TGCAGTGCCCGCCCCACTAGCGGCAACACAGATACGCAGTATTTT. It is translated as CSARPTSGNTDTQYF.

This sequence joins TRBV7-2 and TRBJ1-1, with D possibly matching TRBD1 (6 bases). The length of the CDR3 is 14 residues. Trimming shortened V by 8 bases and J by 1 base, and 14 bases separated the two germline ends. Germline CDR1 reads SGHTA; CDR2 reads FQGNSA. CDR3 sequence reads: CASDGGRWNTEAFF. The CDR3 DNA reads as TGTGCCAGCGACGGGGGCCGCTGGAACACTGAAGCTTTCTTT.

This clonotype appeared a few times. This rearrangement joins TRBV29-1 to TRBJ2-3, with unresolved D. V shed 2 bases and J shed 0 bases, with 6 bases lying between them. CDR1 is SQVTM, CDR2 ANQGSEA, per germline. There are 13 residues in the CDR3. This CDR3 is CSVEMESTDTQYF. CDR3 nucleotide sequence: TGCAGCGTTGAAATGGAGAGCACAGATACGCAGTATTTT.

This clonotype was seen a handful of times. V is TRBV7-3 and J is TRBJ2-3; D may match TRBD1 or TRBD2 (5 bases each). Germline CDR1 reads SGHTA; CDR2 reads FQGTGA. This CDR3 has 12 residues. Trimming left V 1 base short and J 7 bases short, with 6 bases between. CDR3 coding DNA: TGTGCCAGCAGCTTAAGGGGGAATACGCAGTATTTT. Its translation is CASSLRGNTQYF.

J is TRBJ1-1 and V is TRBV5-1; D uncertain. Trimming removed 2 bases at V and 6 bases at J, with 11 bases between. Germline loops: CDR1 SGHRS, CDR2 YFSETQ. This CDR3 comprises 13 residues. The CDR3: CASSLATSAEAFF. The CDR3 nucleotides are TGCGCCAGCAGCTTAGCAACCTCCGCTGAAGCTTTCTTT.

V is TRBV5-8 and J is TRBJ1-4, with D unresolved. Germline CDR1 reads SGHTS; CDR2 reads YDEGEE. The CDR3 extends over 15 amino acids. V gave up 2 bases and J gave up 1 base, with 9 bases separating them. CDR3 in amino acids: CASSFLVGTNEKLFF. Here the CDR3 DNA reads TGTGCCAGCAGCTTCCTCGTGGGAACTAATGAAAAACTGTTTTTT. The full variable domain, in which reference TRBV5-8 and TRBJ1-4 provide the parts outside the CDR3, is EAGVTQSPTHLIKTRGQQATLRCSPISGHTSVYWYQQALGLGLQFLLWYDEGEERNRGNFPPRFSGRQFPNYSSELNVNALELEDSALYLCASSFLVGTNEKLFFGSGTQLSVL.

This clonotype turned up a few times. This chain connects TRBV19 to TRBJ2-3; D is ambiguous. V was shortened by 2 bases and J by 4 bases, with 7 bases between the two germline ends. Germline V gives CDR1 LNHDA, CDR2 SQIVND (reference sequence). This CDR3 spans 13 amino acids. The CDR3 bases are TGTGCCAGTAGTATACGACCAGCAGATACGCAGTATTTT. Translating it yields CASSIRPADTQYF.

V is TRBV9 and J is TRBJ2-3, with TRBD2 identical over 9 bases. The V and J ends lost 0 bases and 2 bases, in that order; junction bases with no gene match: 7. The CDR3 has 17 residues. In germline, CDR1 is SGDLS, CDR2 YYNGEE. The CDR3, as DNA: TGTGCCAGCAGCGTAGCTCTCCTAGCGGGGTACACAGATACGCAGTATTTT. Translated: CASSVALLAGYTDTQYF.

The table lists this clonotype with a few counts. The chain uses TRBV4-2 and TRBJ1-6, with a weak D call TRBD1 (5 bases). CDR1 LGHNA and CDR2 YNFKEQ come from the germline V gene. Trimming left V 5 bases short and J 11 bases short, with 19 bases between. This CDR3 is 15 amino acids long. Here the CDR3 DNA reads TGTGCCAGCAGCGCACTTACGGGGGGTGACCCACCCCTCCACTTT. It codes for CASSALTGGDPPLHF.

This clonotype was seen a handful of times. The chain combines TRBV6-2 or TRBV6-3 with TRBJ1-1, with 7 bases matching TRBD1. Germline CDR1 MNHEY, CDR2 SVGEGT. V lost 4 bases and J lost 10; bases outside the gene matches: 12. The CDR3 runs 14 residues. Here the CDR3 DNA reads TGTGCCAGCAGTTGGGGTCAGGGGGGGCCTGTAGCTTTCTTT. It is translated as CASSWGQGGPVAFF.

This chain links TRBV20-1 with TRBJ2-3; 14 bases align to TRBD2. Trimming at V came to 6 bases and at J to 9 bases, leaving 8 bases not matched to a gene. Germline CDR1 reads DFQATT; CDR2 reads SNEGSKA (reference sequence). The CDR3 covers 14 residues. CDR3 sequence: CSAATSGGAGTQYF. DNA of the CDR3: TGCAGTGCGGCGACTAGCGGGGGGGCCGGGACGCAGTATTTT.

This clonotype turned up a few times. The chain has TRBV20-1 and TRBJ2-3, with TRBD1 matching 10 bases. Germline CDR1 reads DFQATT; CDR2 reads SNEGSKA (reference sequence). Germline trimming cut 4 bases from V and 0 bases from J; bases unmatched to any gene: 1. The CDR3 totals 14 residues. The CDR3 DNA follows: TGCAGTGCTAAGGACAGGGGGAGCACAGATACGCAGTATTTT. Encoded protein: CSAKDRGSTDTQYF.

This clonotype was seen only a few times. As DNA, the CDR3 is TGTGCCAGCAGCCGCGGGACAGAGCGCTATGGCTACACCTTC. Translated: CASSRGTERYGYTF. The V gene is TRBV11-2, the J gene TRBJ1-2; 7 bases are shared with TRBD1. The V segment lost 5 bases and the J segment 4 bases; nucleotides outside the gene matches: 7. Germline CDR1 and CDR2: SGHAT and FQNNGV. The CDR3 extends over 14 amino acids. Filled out from reference TRBV11-2 and TRBJ1-2, the complete variable domain reads EAGVAQSPRYKIIEKRQSVAFWCNPISGHATLYWYQQILGQGPKLLIQFQNNGVVDDSQLPKDRFSAERLKGVDSTLKIQPAKLEDSAVYLCASSRGTERYGYTFGSGTRLTVV.

The V and J genes are TRBV7-8 and TRBJ2-3; TRBD1 matches at 7 bases. This CDR3 has 21 residues. The junction had 18 bases not matched to a gene; V was cut back by 0 bases and J by 0 bases. Per germline, CDR1 SGHVS and CDR2 FQNEAQ. The CDR3 DNA is TGTGCCAGCAGCTTAGCCGCTCTCATGGGCCAGGGGGACGGTAGCACAGATACGCAGTATTTT. This encodes CASSLAALMGQGDGSTDTQYF.

This chain links TRBV7-9 with TRBJ1-1; the match to TRBD1 covers 7 bases. Germline V gene lookup returns CDR1 SEHNR and CDR2 FQNEAQ (reference sequence). The CDR3 is 14 amino acids. V was pared by 5 bases and J by 4 bases, with 7 bases of the junction left unmatched. CDR3 loop: CASSIGGQSTEAFF. The CDR3 nucleotides are TGTGCCAGCAGCATAGGGGGCCAGTCCACTGAAGCTTTCTTT.

This chain joins TRBV5-1 and TRBJ2-3, with D unclear. CDR1 is SGHRS and CDR2 is YFSETQ in the germline V gene. The CDR3 has 15 amino acids. The V end was cut by 0 bases, the J end by 2 bases, with 10 bases between. The CDR3 loop is CASSLGAGNTDTQYF. The DNA for the CDR3 is TGCGCCAGCAGCTTGGGGGCAGGAAACACAGATACGCAGTATTTT. The full variable domain, rest sourced from reference TRBV5-1 and TRBJ2-3, is KAGVTQTPRYLIKTRGQQVTLSCSPISGHRSVSWYQQTPGQGLQFLFEYFSETQRNKGNFPGRFSGRQFSNSRSEMNVSTLELGDSALYLCASSLGAGNTDTQYFGPGTRLTVL.

The chain joins TRBV7-3 to TRBJ2-3; D not certain. The germline CDR1 and CDR2 sequences are SGHTA and FQGTGA. The CDR3 sequence is 13 residues long. With 5 bases removed from V and 5 bases from J, the gap between germline ends came to 11 bases. This CDR3 reads CASSPTTGDTQYF. The CDR3 DNA reads TGTGCCAGCAGCCCTACGACTGGAGATACGCAGTATTTT.

This clonotype was seen repeatedly, ten times or more. The J gene is TRBJ2-3, the V gene TRBV5-1; D gene unclear. The V end was cut by 0 bases, the J end by 2 bases, with 19 bases between. This CDR3 is built from 18 residues. In germline, CDR1 is SGHRS, CDR2 YFSETQ. CDR3: CASSLAIHSDPATDTQYF. CDR3 DNA sequence: TGCGCCAGCAGCTTGGCCATTCACTCCGACCCAGCCACAGATACGCAGTATTTT.

This clonotype was detected a few times. The rearrangement links TRBV10-2 to TRBJ1-4; maybe TRBD1 (5 bases). Germline loops: CDR1 WSHSY, CDR2 SAAADI. V shed 9 bases and J shed 10 bases, with 24 bases lying between them. The CDR3 sequence is 15 residues long. The CDR3 DNA reads as TGCGCCAGTAAACTCAACTTTGTCGGGGACGGAAAACTGTTTTTT. It codes for CASKLNFVGDGKLFF.

Only a few counts were recorded for this clonotype. This sequence joins TRBV12-3 or TRBV12-4 and TRBJ1-5, with D perhaps matching TRBD1 (5 bases). V lost 6 bases, J lost 5 bases, and 8 bases lay in between. There are 12 residues in the CDR3. The CDR3: CASRTAYQPQHF. CDR3 DNA sequence: TGTGCCAGCAGGACAGCATATCAGCCCCAGCATTTT.

This chain connects TRBV5-6 to TRBJ2-1; 8 bases are a match to TRBD2. V gave up 0 bases and J gave up 8 bases; unmatched junction bases: 7. The CDR3 has 15 residues. Germline values: CDR1 SGHDT, CDR2 YYEEEE. CDR3: CASSLGGTRLHEQFF. The CDR3 nucleotides read TGTGCCAGCAGCTTGGGAGGGACTAGATTACATGAGCAGTTCTTC.

V is TRBV5-1 and J is TRBJ1-5; TRBD1 matches at 7 bases. Germline trimming cut 0 bases from V and 3 bases from J; bases unmatched to any gene: 3. CDR1 is SGHRS and CDR2 is YFSETQ in the germline V gene. The CDR3 has 15 amino acids. As DNA, the CDR3 is TGCGCCAGCAGCTTGGCCGGGACAGTCAATCAGCCCCAGCATTTT. Its translation: CASSLAGTVNQPQHF.